This T cell receptor beta chain was observed in a study of blood T cell repertoires in COVID-19. Sequencing used immunoSEQ multiplex PCR; TCRdb keeps in-frame clones, though not all of them. The repertoire has around 100,000 clones, approximately 90% of them found once; the top ten carry about 1.8%. Per germline, CDR1 MGHRA and CDR2 YSYEKL. This CDR3 is 15 amino acids long. With 1 base removed from V and 4 bases from J, the gap between germline ends came to 14 bases. The J gene is TRBJ2-7, the V gene TRBV4-1; possibly TRBD1 for D (5 bases). The source of this sequence is a human donor with active COVID-19. The donor label of this sample is uncertain. The material sequenced was peripheral blood. The CDR3 region is CASSQVTGPSYEQYF. CDR3 nucleotide sequence: TGCGCCAGCAGCCAAGTTACAGGTCCATCGTACGAGCAGTACTTC.